These T cell receptor beta chains were read from a single sample in a study of T cells in Graves' hyperthyroidism and ophthalmopathy. In TCRdb, the multiplex PCR reads were re-called with MiXCR into one record per CDR3 protein. Among under 400,000 distinct CDR3 sequences listed, roughly 15% were seen once. Input material: blood. The origin of the receptors is a woman aged 55-69 years with Graves' ophthalmopathy. Each CDR3 is given with its conserved first and last residue.

V	J	CDR3
TRBV2	TRBJ2-7	CASSERFLSYEQYF
TRBV5-1	TRBJ1-4	CASSLGPRDNEKLFF
TRBV28	TRBJ2-3	CASSPGTGNADTQYF
TRBV27	TRBJ2-3	CASSPVGAYTDTQYF
TRBV7-2	TRBJ2-3	CASSPWDSGFLDTQYF
TRBV2	TRBJ2-3	CATGTGITDTQYF
TRBV7-9	TRBJ2-7	CASSSLAGGPGQYF
TRBV4-1	TRBJ2-7	CASSHGLGYEQYF
TRBV20-1	TRBJ2-2	CSALRGTGTGELFF
TRBV28	TRBJ1-1	CASSPTGLATEAFF
TRBV3-1	TRBJ2-6	CASSQAGVGANVLTF
TRBV28	TRBJ1-1	CATRGWTEAFF
TRBV2	TRBJ2-7	CASPRLVEVEQYF
TRBV20-1	TRBJ2-7	CSAPLTRGYEQYF
TRBV20-1	TRBJ2-1	CSARDPTSGRSEQFF
TRBV20-1	TRBJ1-5	CSAVTDSYNQPQHF
TRBV20-1	TRBJ1-3	CSARVRQAGNTIYF
TRBV19	TRBJ1-6	CASSITGQQNSPLHF
TRBV28	TRBJ1-2	CASSTRDRANYGYTF
TRBV6-1	TRBJ1-2	CASNSRAPGHLYGYTF
TRBV3-1	TRBJ1-2	CASSQGGTGNHYGYTF
TRBV20-1	TRBJ1-2	CSARDQGEMLYGYTF
TRBV18	TRBJ2-5	CASSPPFPRDQETQYF
TRBV5-1	TRBJ2-7	CASSQETYEQYF
TRBV5-6	TRBJ2-2	CASSLAVFGELFF
TRBV18	TRBJ2-3	CASSAGTSFYTDTQYF
TRBV15	TRBJ2-3	CATSRVSGDADTQYF
TRBV28	TRBJ1-3	CATRARAGKRFNTIYF
TRBV30	TRBJ1-1	CAWKQENTEAFF
TRBV4-1	TRBJ1-2	CASSPRSGDLAYGYTF
TRBV11-2	TRBJ2-1	CASSLEGRTGVSYNEQFF
TRBV3-1	TRBJ2-5	CASSQGVRRERETQYF
TRBV10-3	TRBJ2-3	CAISLLADPDTQYF
TRBV6-1	TRBJ2-5	CASSQTRPRTQYF
TRBV2	TRBJ1-4	CASSAQGSEKLFF
TRBV20-1	TRBJ2-1	CSVPRTSGRDEQFF
TRBV28	TRBJ2-3	CASLPTGGKTDTQYF
TRBV7-2	TRBJ2-1	CASSLLGQPYNEQFF
TRBV30	TRBJ2-5	CACSPFEREVETQYF
TRBV6-1	TRBJ1-5	CASSPSGTGGNQPQHF
TRBV30	TRBJ2-7	CAFSLGTVTYEQYF
TRBV28	TRBJ1-2	CASSSGQGTYGYTF
TRBV27	TRBJ1-1	CASSLFPGLGRNTEAFF
TRBV3-1	TRBJ2-7	CASSRPGQGDHEQYF
TRBV28	TRBJ2-6	CASSAQGSGANVLTF
TRBV10-3	TRBJ2-2	CAISELGNTGELFF
TRBV7-8	TRBJ1-4	CASSLEDGAPGGKLFF
TRBV11-2	TRBJ1-4	CASSRTEKLFF